This T cell receptor beta chain comes out of a study of shared clonotypes between healthy human individuals. Assay used: immunoSEQ multiplex PCR; TCRdb lists only in-frame clones, some missing. Of approximately 1,000,000 clones in the sample, 60% to 85% were seen once. The split of CD4+ cells yielded CD45RA+ naive and CD45RA-negative memory subsets. Of note for this clone: Antigen: not known.

This CDR3 spans 10 amino acids. Germline-derived CDR1 and CDR2 are SEHNR and FQNEAQ (reference sequence). V lost 7 bases and J lost 5, with 4 bases in between. Study observations and caveats: With a few donors compared, 4.5% to 6.5% of naive CD4 clonotypes were shared.

The TCR sequence derives from a man aged 18 to 30 in good health. Some clones in this sample may be carry-over from other donors' samples. V gene TRBV7-9 combines with J gene TRBJ2-3; D is unresolved. Material for sequencing was memory CD4+ T cells from PBMCs. Stated subset: CD45RA-negative fraction. This CDR3 is CASMGDTQYF. The DNA for the CDR3 is TGTGCCAGCATGGGAGATACGCAGTATTTT.